This TCR beta chain came from a study of blood T cell repertoires in COVID-19 (dated by TCRdb to 2020 to 2022). The study in broad terms: Samples from collaborators originated in the United States, Italy and Spain and spanned both the acute and convalescent phases of COVID-19. The prospective study material was composed of cDNA or gDNA derived from T cells, B-cell-depleted T cells, or PBMCs. The dataset comprised deeply sampled blood TCRbeta repertoires from subjects exposed to, actively infected with, or recovered from COVID-19. A freely available public database, intended as a resource for researchers studying the immune response to SARS-CoV-2, is where the repertoires were released. The samples were drawn from the first 160 participants of the ongoing ImmuneRACE study and from over a thousand subjects provided by 6 global collaborators. Sample metadata almost always included a de-identified subject ID, COVID-19 status, age in years and sex. HLA class I and class II types, where available, came from metadata supplied by the sample provider rather than from assay-based typing.

Study-level results and caveats: How much clinical and demographic metadata was included differed by source and by participant, and the metadata was provided uncurated.

In Seattle, one collaborating source enrolled patients while the infection was active and tracked those patients longitudinally over the course of disease. Whole blood was collected in K2EDTA tubes by collaborating institutions according to the institutions' own protocols. For TCRbeta analysis, collaborators shipped samples in one of three forms: frozen whole blood, isolated PBMCs, or DNA extracted from either of those sample types. The CDR3 spans 15 residues, from the cysteine through the phenylalanine. CDR3 DNA is the only sequence kept; it has 45 bases, read in frame from the first base. In the germline V gene, CDR1 corresponds to SGDLS and CDR2 to YYNGEE. Ends trimmed: V by 2 bases, J by 10 bases; bases unmatched to a gene: 7. TCRbeta CDR3 regions were amplified from genomic DNA using the immunoSEQ Assay, a bias-controlled multiplex PCR. The paper's processing steps were these. The number of nucleated cells in each sample was estimated from the amplification of reference gene primers within the assay. To quantify the absolute abundance of each unique TCRbeta CDR3 rearrangement, sequence reads were collapsed and filtered. Productive Simpson clonality was computed per sample as the square root of Simpson's diversity index over productive rearrangements. TCRdb provides this immuneACCESS table in a form limited to in-frame rearrangements. Some clones are lacking; in checked studies, under half of them reflect an unresolved V gene, and why the rest are absent is not known. D and trimming come from the DNA, and the V and J calls and clone size come from that table. Recorded for this sample are 80,000 or so clones; 85% of them occurred a single time. The ten top clones hold roughly 9.3% of the sample.

On this clone: No antigen is known for it. There are no base qualities to consult, and no much larger clone falls within one base.

Sample: peripheral blood. This clonotype was obtained from a middle-aged man with COVID-19, enrolled during active disease. This receptor chain uses TRBV9 and TRBJ2-1, and 12 bases in between align with TRBD2. The CDR3 region has the sequence CASSVSSGRAEEQFF. At the DNA level, the sequence is TGTGCCAGCAGCGTTTCTAGCGGGAGGGCCGAAGAGCAGTTCTTC.